This paragraph covers one T cell receptor (beta chain) sequence. With 60 Vbeta and 13 Jbeta primers, the PCR was carried out. Produced via immunoSEQ multiplex PCR; TCRdb's table is partial and in-frame only. The table lists under 200,000 clones, roughly 84% of them singletons. These data belong to a study of cytomegalovirus exposure and HLA in healthy donors. The CDR3 spans 15 residues. Germline-derived CDR1 and CDR2 are MNHEY and SMNVEV (reference sequence). V dropped 6 bases and J dropped 8 bases, with 22 bases sitting between them. V is TRBV27 and J is TRBJ1-2; D may be TRBD1 (6 bases). This clonotype originated in a boy between 2 and 15 years old in good health and CMV-seronegative. The source material was PBMCs. CDR3 bases: TGTGCCAGCAGCCCCGGACAGCTACCCGAACGAGGCTACACCTTC. Translated: CASSPGQLPERGYTF.